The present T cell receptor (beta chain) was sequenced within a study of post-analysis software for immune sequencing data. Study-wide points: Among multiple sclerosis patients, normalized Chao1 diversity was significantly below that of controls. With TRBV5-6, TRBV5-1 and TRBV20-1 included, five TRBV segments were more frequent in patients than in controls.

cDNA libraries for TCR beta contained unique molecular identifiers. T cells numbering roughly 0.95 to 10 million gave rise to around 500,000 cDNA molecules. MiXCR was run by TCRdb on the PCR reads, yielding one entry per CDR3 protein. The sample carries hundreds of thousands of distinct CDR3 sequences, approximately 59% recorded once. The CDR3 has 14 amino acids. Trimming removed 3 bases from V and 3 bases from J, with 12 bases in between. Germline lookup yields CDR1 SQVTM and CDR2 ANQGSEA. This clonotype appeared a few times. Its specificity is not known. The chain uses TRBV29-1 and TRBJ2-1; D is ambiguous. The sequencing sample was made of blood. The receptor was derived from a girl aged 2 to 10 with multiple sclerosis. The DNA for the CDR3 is TGCAGCGTTGATACAGCAAAGGACTACAATGAGCAGTTCTTC. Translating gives CSVDTAKDYNEQFF.